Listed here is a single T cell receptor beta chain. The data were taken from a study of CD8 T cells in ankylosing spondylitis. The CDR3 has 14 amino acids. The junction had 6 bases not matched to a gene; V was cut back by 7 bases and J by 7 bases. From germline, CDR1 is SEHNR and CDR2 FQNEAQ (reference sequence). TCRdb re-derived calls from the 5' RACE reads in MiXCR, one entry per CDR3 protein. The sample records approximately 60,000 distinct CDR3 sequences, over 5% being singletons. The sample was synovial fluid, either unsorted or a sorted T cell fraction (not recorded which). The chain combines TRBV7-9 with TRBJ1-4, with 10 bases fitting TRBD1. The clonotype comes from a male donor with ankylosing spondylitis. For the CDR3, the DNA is TGTGCCAGCACTTGGACAGGGGGGAGTGAAAAACTGTTTTTT. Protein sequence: CASTWTGGSEKLFF.